This TCR beta chain is drawn from a study of blood T cell repertoires in COVID-19. As for the study in general: COVID-19 samples from acute and convalescent phases originated in the United States, Italy and Spain. PBMCs, B-cell-depleted T cells, or T cells provided the cDNA or gDNA that made up the material.

In the authors' workflow: Amplified reference gene primers provided the basis for estimating nucleated cell counts. The assay was immunoSEQ multiplex PCR, and TCRdb's table has in-frame clones only and misses some. That table supplies the V and J calls and clone size; D and trimming were determined from the DNA. Of 100,000 or so clones in the sample, roughly 80% are singletons; the top ten hold about a tenth. Trimming cost V 0 bases and J 1 base, with 10 bases left between them. The CDR3 length is 15 residues. CDR1 and CDR2 (germline): KGHSH, LQKENI. The chain joins TRBV18 to TRBJ2-7; D perhaps matches TRBD2 (5 bases). The clonotype was recovered from a man in his 70s with active or convalescent COVID-19. Material for sequencing was peripheral blood. The CDR3 protein is CASSPPSRGSYEQYF. The CDR3 nucleotides read TGTGCCAGCTCACCACCCTCGCGAGGGTCCTACGAGCAGTACTTC.